Shown below are 10 T cell receptor beta chains from a single sample sequenced in a study of naive and memory T cell subsets. Both TRBC1 and TRBC2 were covered by a beta constant-region primer of two equimolar oligonucleotides. MiXCR, run by TCRdb on the UMI-ligation and nested PCR reads, gives a single entry per CDR3 protein. The sample has some 150,000 distinct CDR3 sequences; about 15% are singletons. The sample was naive CD4+ T cells from blood. The receptors were sampled from a human donor in good health.

The chain joins TRBV20-1 to TRBJ2-1, with 8 bases lining up with TRBD1. Germline V gene lookup returns CDR1 DFQATT and CDR2 SNEGSKA (reference sequence). The J segment lost 6 bases and the V segment lost 4 bases, leaving 14 bases of the junction unmatched. This CDR3 contains 16 residues. This chain's CDR3 is CSAIPPMGQVGNEQFF. CDR3 DNA: TGCAGTGCTATACCGCCCATGGGACAGGTGGGCAATGAGCAGTTCTTC.

The chain links TRBV7-2 to TRBJ1-2, with D possibly matching TRBD1 (6 bases). Trimming removed 1 base at V and 7 bases at J, with 19 bases between. In germline, CDR1 is SGHTA, CDR2 FQGNSA. The CDR3 covers 16 residues. The CDR3 reads CASSLEAGGRGGGYTF. The CDR3 DNA sequence: TGTGCCAGCAGCTTAGAAGCGGGTGGCAGGGGAGGTGGCTACACCTTC.

This clonotype was seen a few times. This chain links TRBV6-1 with TRBJ2-3; 15 bases are a match to TRBD2. Germline V gene lookup returns CDR1 MNHNS and CDR2 SASEGT. J lost 3 bases, V lost 6 bases, and 1 base had no gene match. The CDR3 contains 15 residues. The CDR3 sequence is CASRGLAGGTDTQYF. The DNA of the CDR3 is TGTGCCAGCAGGGGACTAGCGGGAGGTACAGATACGCAGTATTTT.

The rearrangement uses TRBV6-1 and TRBJ2-5; D unresolved. With 2 bases removed from V and 3 bases from J, the gap between germline ends came to 7 bases. The CDR3 is 13 residues long. CDR1 MNHNS and CDR2 SASEGT come from the germline V gene. CDR3: CASSETVEETQYF. The CDR3 region has the DNA TGTGCCAGCAGTGAAACAGTAGAAGAGACCCAGTACTTC.

The sample holds a few counts of this clonotype. The rearrangement uses TRBV3-1 and TRBJ2-3; 7 bases fit TRBD2. V shed 4 bases, J shed 3 bases, and the junction held 13 bases outside the gene matches. This CDR3 is built from 17 residues. Germline values: CDR1 LGHDT, CDR2 YNNKEL (reference sequence). The CDR3 DNA sequence: TGTGCCAGCAGCCCCAGCCCCTGGCGGGGGAGGACAGATACGCAGTATTTT. Translating it yields CASSPSPWRGRTDTQYF.

V and J are TRBV12-3 or TRBV12-4 and TRBJ2-4, with unresolved D. This CDR3 contains 15 residues. V was cut by 5 bases and J by 0 bases, with 11 bases left in between. As DNA, the CDR3 is TGTGCCAGCAGTCCAGAGCAATCAGCCAAAAACATTCAGTACTTC. This translates into CASSPEQSAKNIQYF.

The V gene is TRBV10-3, the J gene TRBJ2-3; D gene ambiguous. Looked up from germline, CDR1 is ENHRY and CDR2 is SYGVKD. V gave up 4 bases and J gave up 2 bases, with 10 bases separating them. CDR3 length: 14 amino acids. The CDR3 loop is CAISGAVNTDTQYF. For the CDR3, the DNA is TGTGCCATCAGTGGGGCGGTAAACACAGATACGCAGTATTTT.

The chain employs TRBV3-1 and TRBJ2-3; D is undetermined. CDR1 LGHDT and CDR2 YNNKEL come from the germline V gene (reference sequence). The V end was cut by 3 bases, the J end by 6 bases, with 10 bases between. The CDR3 is 13 residues long. The CDR3 sequence is CASSHDVRDTQYF. The CDR3 region has the DNA TGTGCCAGCAGCCACGATGTGAGGGATACGCAGTATTTT.

The chain is built from TRBV2 and TRBJ2-3; TRBD1 is a possible D gene (5 bases). The CDR3 runs 14 residues. CDR1 and CDR2 from the germline V gene are SNHLY and FYNNEI. Deletions cut 4 bases from V and 5 bases from J, with 13 bases between. The CDR3 DNA follows: TGTGCCAGCAGTGGACAGACACGTGTAGATACGCAGTATTTT. This codes for CASSGQTRVDTQYF.

V and J are TRBV28 and TRBJ2-7; D might be TRBD2 (5 bases). The V end was cut by 5 bases, the J end by 3 bases, with 11 bases between. The CDR3 spans 13 residues. Germline V lookup: CDR1 MDHEN, CDR2 SYDVKM. CDR3 bases: TGTGCCAGCAGTCCCGCAGGACTCTACGAGCAGTACTTC. It yields the protein CASSPAGLYEQYF.